The entry that follows covers one T cell receptor beta chain sequence. In the same sample, other DNA sequences code for this CDR3. The CDR3 runs to 12 residues. Trimming cost V 2 bases and J 4 bases, with 5 bases left between them. Germline assignment: CDR1 MGHDK and CDR2 SYGVNS. Profiled with immunoSEQ multiplex PCR; TCRdb holds only in-frame clones, not every one. Of about 2.4 million clones listed, approximately 94% were seen once; the top ten hold 0.36%. This entry belongs to a study of shared clonotypes between healthy human individuals. This sequence joins TRBV25-1 and TRBJ1-2; D is possibly TRBD1 (5 bases). The material sequenced was naive CD4+ T cells from PBMCs. Subset given: CD45RA+ positively selected. The receptor was derived from a young man in good health. Some clones in this sample may be carry-over from other donors' samples. The CDR3 sequence: CASSEQGYGYTF. The DNA for the CDR3 is TGTGCCAGCAGTGAACAGGGCTATGGCTACACCTTC.